The clone carrying this T cell receptor (beta chain) has just a few counts. The data derive from a study of identical twins. Through template switching, a universal primer site was introduced, and the cDNA contained unique molecular identifiers. TCRdb fed the 5' RACE reads into MiXCR, producing one record per CDR3 protein. The data hold under 300,000 distinct CDR3 sequences, with around 6.5% observed a single time. V was clipped by 6 bases and J by 2 bases; unmatched bases: 6. The CDR3 runs 14 residues. Germline V lookup: CDR1 ENHRY, CDR2 SYGVKD. Everyone who donated was a healthy Caucasian. These records were also assigned to another study, of T cells expressing NK-cell markers. As that report states: All TCR beta repertoires analysed originated from sorted CD3+CD56+NKG2C+, CD3+CD56+NKG2C- and CD3+CD56-NKG2C+ T cells.

V usage is TRBV10-3 and J usage is TRBJ2-7, with 8 nucleotides matching TRBD1. The clonotype comes from a woman aged 18 to 35 in good health. Sequences were obtained from CD8+ T cells sorted from blood. CDR3 in DNA: TGTGCCATCAGCCCAGGACAGGGACCCTACGAGCAGTACTTC. Protein product: CAISPGQGPYEQYF.